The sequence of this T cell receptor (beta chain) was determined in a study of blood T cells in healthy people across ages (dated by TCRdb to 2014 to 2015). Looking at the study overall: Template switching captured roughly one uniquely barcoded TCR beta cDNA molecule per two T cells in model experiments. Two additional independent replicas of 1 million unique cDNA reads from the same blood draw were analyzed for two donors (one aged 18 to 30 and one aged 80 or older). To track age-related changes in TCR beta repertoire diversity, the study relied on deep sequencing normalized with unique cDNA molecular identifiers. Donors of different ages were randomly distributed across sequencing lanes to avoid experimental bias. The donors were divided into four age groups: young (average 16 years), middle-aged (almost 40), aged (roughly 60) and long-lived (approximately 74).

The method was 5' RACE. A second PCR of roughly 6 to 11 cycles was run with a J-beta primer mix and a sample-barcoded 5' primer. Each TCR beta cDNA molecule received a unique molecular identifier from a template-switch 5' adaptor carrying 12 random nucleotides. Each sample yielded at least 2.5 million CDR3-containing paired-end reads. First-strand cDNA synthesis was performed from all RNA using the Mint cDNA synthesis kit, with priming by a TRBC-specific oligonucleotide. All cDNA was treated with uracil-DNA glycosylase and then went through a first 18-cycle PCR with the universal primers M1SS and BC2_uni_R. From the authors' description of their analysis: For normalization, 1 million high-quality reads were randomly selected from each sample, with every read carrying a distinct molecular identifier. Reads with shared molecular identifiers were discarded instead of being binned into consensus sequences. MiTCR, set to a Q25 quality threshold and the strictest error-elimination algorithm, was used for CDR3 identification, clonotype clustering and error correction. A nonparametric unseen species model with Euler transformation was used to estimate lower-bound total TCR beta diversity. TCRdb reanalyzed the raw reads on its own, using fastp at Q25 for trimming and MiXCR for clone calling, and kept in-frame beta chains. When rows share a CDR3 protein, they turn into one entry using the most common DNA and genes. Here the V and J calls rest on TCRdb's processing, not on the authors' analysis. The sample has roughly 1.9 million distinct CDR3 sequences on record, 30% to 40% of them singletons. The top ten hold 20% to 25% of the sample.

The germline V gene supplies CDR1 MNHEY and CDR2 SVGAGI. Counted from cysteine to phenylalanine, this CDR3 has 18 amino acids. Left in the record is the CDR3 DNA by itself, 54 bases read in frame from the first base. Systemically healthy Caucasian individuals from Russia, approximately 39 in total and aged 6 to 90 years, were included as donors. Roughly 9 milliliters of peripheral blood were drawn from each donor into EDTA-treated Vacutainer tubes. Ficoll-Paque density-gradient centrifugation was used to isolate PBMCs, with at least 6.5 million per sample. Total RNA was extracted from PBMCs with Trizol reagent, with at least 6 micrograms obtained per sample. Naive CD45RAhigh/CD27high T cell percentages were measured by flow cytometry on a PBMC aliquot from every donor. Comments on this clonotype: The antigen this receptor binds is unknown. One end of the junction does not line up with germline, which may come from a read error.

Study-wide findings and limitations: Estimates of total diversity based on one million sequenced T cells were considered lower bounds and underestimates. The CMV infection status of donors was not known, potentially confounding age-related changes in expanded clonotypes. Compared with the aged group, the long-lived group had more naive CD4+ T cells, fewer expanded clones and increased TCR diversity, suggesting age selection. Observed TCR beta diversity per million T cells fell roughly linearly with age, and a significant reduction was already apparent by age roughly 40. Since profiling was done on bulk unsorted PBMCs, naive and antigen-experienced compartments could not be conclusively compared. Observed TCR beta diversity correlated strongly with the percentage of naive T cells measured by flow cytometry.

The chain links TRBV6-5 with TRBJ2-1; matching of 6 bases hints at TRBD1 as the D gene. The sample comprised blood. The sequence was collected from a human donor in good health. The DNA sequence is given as TGTGCCAGCAGTTACCCAATCCCCGGGACACCGTCCTACGATGAGCAGTTCTTC. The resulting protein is CASSYPIPGTPSYDEQFF.